A single sample is the source of the 3 T cell receptor beta chains below, sequenced in a study of T cell responses to AZD1222 COVID-19 vaccine. Sequenced by immunoSEQ multiplex PCR; TCRdb stores in-frame clones only, minus some. In the table there are approximately 120,000 clones, roughly nine tenths of which are singletons. The sample in question was peripheral blood, obtained 28 days after the second AZD1222 dose. These receptors were collected from an adult who received the AZD1222 COVID-19 vaccine.

The V gene is TRBV30, the J gene TRBJ2-1; 10 positions agree with TRBD2. The V gene end was trimmed by 3 bases and the J gene end by 4 bases; junction bases not matched to a gene: 6. This CDR3 is 15 amino acids long. CDR1 and CDR2 from the germline V gene are GTSNPN and SVGIG (reference sequence). The DNA of the CDR3 is TGTGCCTGGAGCCCCGGGACTAGCGATTACAATGAGCAGTTCTTC. Its protein is CAWSPGTSDYNEQFF.

V gene TRBV19 combines with J gene TRBJ1-2, with a possible D match to TRBD1 (6 bases). This CDR3 is 16 amino acids long. V was pared by 1 base and J by 5 bases, with 17 bases between. Germline CDR1 and CDR2: LNHDA and SQIVND (reference sequence). The CDR3 coding sequence is TGTGCCAGTAGTATAGGGCCTGGGGGCCGTGGATATGGCTACACCTTC. Amino acid sequence: CASSIGPGGRGYGYTF.

The chain recombines TRBV18 with TRBJ2-7; a weak D match, TRBD2 (6 bases). Per the germline V gene, CDR1 is KGHSH and CDR2 is LQKENI. Trimming removed 4 bases at V and 0 bases at J, with 22 bases between. The CDR3 length is 18 residues. The CDR3 is CASSRSGLRGGISYEQYF. CDR3 nucleotide sequence: TGTGCCAGCTCACGATCCGGCTTAAGGGGCGGGATCTCCTACGAGCAGTACTTC.